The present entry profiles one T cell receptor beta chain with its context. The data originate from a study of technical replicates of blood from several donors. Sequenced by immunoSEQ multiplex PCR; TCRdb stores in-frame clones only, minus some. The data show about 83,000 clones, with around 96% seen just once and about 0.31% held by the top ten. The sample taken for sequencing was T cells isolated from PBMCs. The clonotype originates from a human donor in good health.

The DNA for the CDR3 is TGTGCCAGCAGTGAAGAGTCAGGGGACGATGGCTACACCTTC. Its translation: CASSEESGDDGYTF. V and J are TRBV2 and TRBJ1-2; tentatively, D is TRBD1 (6 bases). V shed 1 base and J shed 6 bases, with 12 bases lying between them. Looked up from germline, CDR1 is SNHLY and CDR2 is FYNNEI. The CDR3 has 14 residues. Looking up the rest from reference TRBV2 and TRBJ1-2 gives the full variable domain: EPEVTQTPSHQVTQMGQEVILRCVPISNHLYFYWYRQILGQKVEFLVSFYNNEISEKSEIFDDQFSVERPDGSNFTLKIRSTKLEDSAMYFCASSEESGDDGYTFGSGTRLTVV.